This T cell receptor (beta chain) was sequenced in a study of blood T cell repertoires in COVID-19. Study-wide background: COVID-19 samples collected from the United States, Italy and Spain covered acute and convalescent phases.

Assay: immunoSEQ multiplex PCR; the TCRdb copy retains only in-frame clones and omits some. This table has roughly 200,000 clones, 87% appearing once. Cohorts were determined from participant-reported clinical history. With 3 bases clipped from V and 7 bases from J, the junction kept 11 bases outside the gene matches. The CDR3 loop spans 15 amino acids. CDR1 and CDR2 (germline): SGHNT, YYREEE (reference sequence). This receptor was obtained from a man under 40 in a cohort exposed to, infected with or recovered from COVID-19 (not recorded which). This chain connects TRBV5-4 to TRBJ2-5, with 8 bases fitting TRBD1. Material: PBMCs or T cells enriched from blood (not recorded which). The chain's CDR3 is CASSSRGQTGRTQYF. The DNA of the CDR3 is TGTGCCAGCAGCTCCAGGGGGCAGACCGGCCGGACCCAGTACTTC.